The 32 T cell receptor beta chains below come from one sample, sequenced in a study of blood T cell repertoires in COVID-19. Generated by immunoSEQ multiplex PCR, the TCRdb table keeps only in-frame clones and is missing some. This repertoire shows around 150,000 clones, approximately 81% found once; its top ten account for more than 7.5%. Source material: peripheral blood. The receptor source for this set is a woman aged 60-75 years with COVID-19, enrolled during active disease.

The chain uses TRBV6-1 and TRBJ1-1, with D perhaps TRBD1 (5 bases). The CDR3 runs to 15 residues. Germline CDR1 reads MNHNS; CDR2 reads SASEGT. Trimming shortened V by 3 bases and J by 0 bases, and 11 bases separated the two germline ends. The chain's CDR3 is CASSERQSLNTEAFF. The CDR3 nucleotides are TGTGCCAGCAGTGAGAGACAGAGCTTGAACACTGAAGCTTTCTTT.

The chain combines TRBV14 with TRBJ1-2; D ambiguous. V shed 4 bases and J shed 3 bases, with 6 bases lying between them. The CDR3 consists of 12 residues. The germline CDR1 and CDR2 sequences are SGHDN and FVKESK. The CDR3 region has the DNA TGTGCCAGCAGCCCAAATTACTATGGCTACACCTTC. Translated: CASSPNYYGYTF. The variable domain in full, with the rest retrieved from reference TRBV14 and TRBJ1-2, is EAGVTQFPSHSVIEKGQTVTLRCDPISGHDNLYWYRRVMGKEIKFLLHFVKESKQDESGMPNNRFLAERTGGTYSTLKVQPAELEDSGVYFCASSPNYYGYTFGSGTRLTVV.

This clone was seen only once. The chain is built from TRBV19 and TRBJ2-7; unclear D gene. Trimming pared 2 bases from V and 3 bases from J, leaving 8 bases between. Germline V CDR1 and CDR2: LNHDA, SQIVND (reference sequence). CDR3 length equals 13 residues. CDR3 amino acids: CASSISGNYEQYF. The CDR3 DNA reads as TGTGCCAGTAGTATAAGTGGCAACTACGAGCAGTACTTC.

This chain connects TRBV15 to TRBJ1-2; TRBD1 agrees at 10 bases. Germline values: CDR1 LNHNV, CDR2 YYDKDF (reference sequence). After removal of 0 bases from V and 6 bases from J, the junction contained 10 bases not matched to a gene. The CDR3 has 17 amino acids. The CDR3 region is CATSRDPATGGINGYTF. The CDR3 coding sequence is TGTGCCACCAGCAGAGACCCCGCGACAGGGGGCATTAATGGCTACACCTTC.

V is TRBV27 and J is TRBJ1-4, with 8 bases matching TRBD1. Germline V gene sequence: CDR1 MNHEY, CDR2 SMNVEV (reference sequence). This CDR3 has 15 amino acids. Losses at the gene ends were 1 base for V and 2 bases for J; bases not matched to a gene: 0. The CDR3 DNA follows: TGTGCCAGCAGTTTATGGACAGGGACTAATGAAAAACTGTTTTTT. Translation gives CASSLWTGTNEKLFF.

In the case of this clone: The same CDR3 can be traced to other DNA sequences in this sample. This CDR3 reads CASSQSRAGADTQYF. Written as DNA, the CDR3 is TGTGCCAGCAGCCAAAGCCGCGCAGGGGCAGATACGCAGTATTTT. J is TRBJ2-3 and V is TRBV16; D may be TRBD1 (6 bases). This CDR3 comprises 15 residues. Germline values: CDR1 KGHSY, CDR2 FQNENV. Trimming shortened V by 2 bases and J by 4 bases, and 13 bases separated the two germline ends. Full variable domain (remainder filled in from reference TRBV16 and TRBJ2-3): GEEVAQTPKHLVRGEGQKAKLYCAPIKGHSYVFWYQQVLKNEFKFLISFQNENVFDETGMPKERFSAKCLPNSPCSLEIQATKLEDSAVYFCASSQSRAGADTQYFGPGTRLTVL.

This clone came up once. The chain employs TRBV10-3 and TRBJ1-1; D might be TRBD1 (5 bases). The CDR3 is 14 amino acids. Trimming left V 8 bases short and J 0 bases short, with 13 bases between. CDR1 and CDR2 from the germline V gene are ENHRY and SYGVKD. The CDR3 DNA follows: TGTGCCATCGGGGCAGGGAACATGAACACTGAAGCTTTCTTT. Residues: CAIGAGNMNTEAFF.

This clone was seen more than once but under ten times. The chain has TRBV7-8 and TRBJ2-7, with 10 bases fitting TRBD2. The CDR3 is 16 amino acids. CDR1 is SGHVS and CDR2 is FQNEAQ in the germline V gene. V gave up 2 bases and J gave up 3 bases; unmatched junction bases: 7. CDR3 nucleotides: TGTGCCAGCAGCTTACCTGAGACTAGCGGGTTCTACGAGCAGTACTTC. It is translated as CASSLPETSGFYEQYF.

This chain uses TRBV19 with TRBJ2-2; 11 bases are shared with TRBD1. CDR3 length: 17 residues. V gave up 5 bases and J gave up 5 bases; unmatched junction bases: 10. Germline assignment: CDR1 LNHDA and CDR2 SQIVND (reference sequence). CDR3 DNA: TGTGCCAGTAGTTCCCGGGACAGGGGGTTGGGGACCGGGGAGCTGTTTTTT. Its protein is CASSSRDRGLGTGELFF.

There are many counts of this clone. Other DNA sequences within the sample encode an identical CDR3. The V call is TRBV3-1 (or the pseudogene TRBV3-2), the J call TRBJ1-2; D is unclear. CDR3 size: 14 residues. Looked up from germline, CDR1 is LGHDT and CDR2 is YNNKEL (reference sequence). Trimming pared 0 bases from V and 4 bases from J, leaving 9 bases between. CDR3 nucleotides: TGTGCCAGCAGCCAAGATCGTGCGTTCTATGGCTACACCTTC. It codes for CASSQDRAFYGYTF.

The genes are TRBV19 and TRBJ2-7; 10 nucleotides align to TRBD2. V was clipped by 6 bases and J by 7 bases; unmatched bases: 15. The germline V gene encodes CDR1 LNHDA and CDR2 SQIVND (reference sequence). There are 16 residues in the CDR3. CDR3: CASSRTSGTSVWEQYF. DNA of the CDR3: TGTGCCAGTAGCAGGACCTCCGGGACTAGCGTATGGGAGCAGTACTTC.

The chain couples TRBV5-6 to TRBJ2-1; the D gene is possibly TRBD1 (5 bases). This CDR3 contains 15 residues. Trimming removed 4 bases at V and 2 bases at J, with 13 bases between. Looked up from germline, CDR1 is SGHDT and CDR2 is YYEEEE. The CDR3 DNA follows: TGTGCCAGCAGCCGAAGACAGTCACCCTACAATGAGCAGTTCTTC. Translating it yields CASSRRQSPYNEQFF.

A single count supports this clone. The V call is TRBV6-5, the J call TRBJ2-7; 10 bases are a match to TRBD1. Germline V lookup: CDR1 MNHEY, CDR2 SVGAGI. The CDR3 extends over 15 amino acids. Germline trimming cut 0 bases from V and 5 bases from J; bases unmatched to any gene: 4. DNA for the CDR3: TGTGCCAGCAGTTACTCCGGGACAGGGGCACACGAGCAGTACGTC. Translated, it gives CASSYSGTGAHEQYV.

The V call is TRBV5-1, the J call TRBJ1-4; no firm D call. The V gene lost 7 bases and the J gene lost 6 bases, with 16 bases spanning the gap. Germline V CDR1 and CDR2: SGHRS, YFSETQ. This CDR3 is built from 14 residues. CDR3 loop: CASSSLGWDEKLFF. DNA of the CDR3: TGCGCCAGCTCTAGTTTAGGTTGGGATGAAAAACTGTTTTTT.

The V and J genes are TRBV6-5 and TRBJ1-5, with D perhaps matching TRBD1 (6 bases). This CDR3 contains 14 residues. Trimming stripped 7 bases from V and 1 base from J, with 11 bases between. From germline, CDR1 is MNHEY and CDR2 SVGAGI. CDR3: CASNRGASNQPQHF. For the CDR3, the DNA is TGTGCCAGCAATCGGGGGGCAAGCAATCAGCCCCAGCATTTT.

Written as DNA, the CDR3 is TGTGCCAGCAGCCTCCGGGGGGAGAGCACAGATACGCAGTATTTT. Its protein is CASSLRGESTDTQYF. The J gene is TRBJ2-3, the V gene TRBV3-1 (or the pseudogene TRBV3-2); 7 nucleotides align to TRBD2. With V trimmed by 4 bases and J by 0 bases, 4 bases remained unmatched. The CDR3 consists of 15 residues. Germline loops: CDR1 LGHDT, CDR2 YNNKEL (reference sequence).

The V gene is TRBV6-1, the J gene TRBJ2-4; 14 positions match TRBD2. V lost 4 bases to trimming and J lost 5 bases; unmatched junction nucleotides: 7. CDR1 MNHNS and CDR2 SASEGT come from the germline V gene. The CDR3 is 17 amino acids. CDR3 DNA sequence: TGTGCCAGCAGTGTCTTTGGGACTAGCGGGAGCGAAAACATTCAGTACTTC. It encodes CASSVFGTSGSENIQYF.

This chain connects TRBV5-1 to TRBJ1-1, with 7 bases identical to TRBD1. This CDR3 region has 15 residues. J was trimmed by 4 bases and V by 2 bases; bases with no gene match: 8. Germline V CDR1 and CDR2: SGHRS, YFSETQ. CDR3 loop: CASSLQQGTGTEAFF. In DNA form, the CDR3 reads TGCGCCAGCAGCTTACAACAGGGGACGGGCACTGAAGCTTTCTTT.

The sample holds a few counts of this clone. J is TRBJ2-5 and V is TRBV7-6; 7 nucleotides align to TRBD1. The CDR3 totals 15 residues. With V trimmed by 5 bases and J by 2 bases, 8 bases remained unmatched. Looked up from germline, CDR1 is SGHVS and CDR2 is FNYEAQ. CDR3 protein: CASSPDRVGQETQYF. CDR3 nucleotide sequence: TGTGCCAGCAGCCCCGACAGGGTGGGTCAAGAGACCCAGTACTTC. The full variable domain, with the rest looked up from reference TRBV7-6 and TRBJ2-5, is GAGVSQSPRYKVTKRGQDVALRCDPISGHVSLYWYRQALGQGPEFLTYFNYEAQQDKSGLPNDRFSAERPEGSISTLTIQRTEQRDSAMYRCASSPDRVGQETQYFGPGTRLLVL.

This chain connects TRBV15 to TRBJ2-7; TRBD2 matches 10 bases. The length of the CDR3 is 14 residues. The germline gives CDR1 LNHNV, CDR2 YYDKDF (reference sequence). Trimming took 1 base from V and 7 from J; bases not matched to a gene: 4. CDR3 sequence reads: CATSRGTSGLEQYF. The CDR3 DNA follows: TGTGCCACCAGCAGAGGGACTAGCGGCCTTGAGCAGTACTTC.

V and J are TRBV2 and TRBJ1-2, with TRBD1 identical over 7 bases. The CDR3 totals 14 residues. After removal of 6 bases from V and 2 bases from J, the junction contained 6 bases not matched to a gene. From germline, CDR1 is SNHLY and CDR2 FYNNEI. CDR3 nucleotide sequence: TGTGCCAGCAGCGCCCAGGGGGTGAACTATGGCTACACCTTC. Its protein product is CASSAQGVNYGYTF.

The DNA of the CDR3 is TGTGCCAGCAGGGTGATGGGACTAGCGGGAGGGCAAGAGACCCAGTACTTC. Its protein is CASRVMGLAGGQETQYF. The rearrangement uses TRBV27 and TRBJ2-5; TRBD2 aligns across 16 bases. Germline V CDR1 and CDR2: MNHEY, SMNVEV (reference sequence). This CDR3 is built from 17 residues. J gave up 2 bases and V 6 bases, and 6 bases lay outside the gene matches.

This chain joins TRBV6-2 or TRBV6-3 and TRBJ2-4; 12 bases fit TRBD2. CDR3 length: 19 amino acids. Trimming removed 6 bases from V and 0 bases from J; junction bases left unmatched: 12. Germline V gives CDR1 MNHEY, CDR2 SVGEGT. The CDR3 nucleotides are TGTGCCAGCAGCTCCACTAGCGGGAGGCTCGTAGGAGCCAAAAACATTCAGTACTTC. Translation gives CASSSTSGRLVGAKNIQYF.

The chain uses TRBV11-2 and TRBJ2-7; TRBD1 agrees at 8 bases. This CDR3 spans 14 amino acids. Per germline, CDR1 SGHAT and CDR2 FQNNGV. The junction had 6 bases not matched to a gene; V was cut back by 5 bases and J by 3 bases. CDR3 in DNA: TGTGCCAGCAGCCCTACCGGGACAGGCTACGAGCAGTACTTC. It translates to CASSPTGTGYEQYF.

V gene TRBV11-3 combines with J gene TRBJ2-5; 8 bases align to TRBD1. CDR1 and CDR2 from the germline V gene are SGHNT and YENEEA. This CDR3 comprises 15 residues. V gave up 4 bases and J gave up 4 bases; unmatched junction bases: 8. The CDR3 protein is CASSSGQGWGETQYF. As DNA, the CDR3 is TGTGCCAGCAGCTCCGGACAGGGATGGGGAGAGACCCAGTACTTC.

This chain connects TRBV2 to TRBJ2-7; unclear D gene. Trimming shortened V by 6 bases and J by 3 bases, and 6 bases separated the two germline ends. The germline V gene encodes CDR1 SNHLY and CDR2 FYNNEI. The CDR3 extends over 11 amino acids. The CDR3 sequence: CASSDNYEQYF. The CDR3 bases are TGTGCCAGCAGCGACAACTACGAGCAGTACTTC.

V is TRBV3-1 (or the pseudogene TRBV3-2) and J is TRBJ2-3; 9 bases match TRBD1. V dropped 4 bases and J dropped 6; count of bases not matched to a gene: 2. The CDR3 extends over 13 amino acids. Germline V CDR1 and CDR2: LGHDT, YNNKEL (reference sequence). CDR3: CASSRDRVDTQYF. The CDR3 DNA follows: TGTGCCAGCAGCCGGGACAGGGTTGATACGCAGTATTTT.

This clone occurred once. The chain joins TRBV19 to TRBJ1-1; 8 bases are shared with TRBD1. CDR1 and CDR2 from the germline V gene are LNHDA and SQIVND (reference sequence). V shed 9 bases and J 5 bases; nucleotides not matched to a gene: 11. This CDR3 contains 14 residues. The CDR3 reads CASQDRQGITEAFF. CDR3 nucleotides: TGTGCCAGCCAAGACCGACAGGGGATTACTGAAGCTTTCTTT.

A word on this clone: The identical CDR3 is also encoded by other nucleotide sequences in the sample. The chain recombines TRBV29-1 with TRBJ1-5, with 8 bases lining up with TRBD1. CDR1 is SQVTM, CDR2 ANQGSEA, per germline. This CDR3 has 14 residues. J was trimmed by 3 bases and V by 4 bases; bases with no gene match: 5. The CDR3 bases are TGCAGCGTTGCTACAGGGGGGACCAATCAGCCCCAGCATTTT. Protein: CSVATGGTNQPQHF.

CDR3 nucleotides: TGCGCCAGCAGTGCCTTCGGACAGGGAACTGAAGCTTTCTTT. Translation: CASSAFGQGTEAFF. The J gene is TRBJ1-1, the V gene TRBV10-1, with 8 positions matching TRBD1. In germline, CDR1 is WNHNN, CDR2 SYGVQD (reference sequence). Trimming took 4 bases from V and 5 from J; bases not matched to a gene: 6. The CDR3 loop spans 14 amino acids.

This rearrangement joins TRBV19 to TRBJ1-4; 10 bases match TRBD1. The germline V gene has CDR1 LNHDA and CDR2 SQIVND (reference sequence). The V gene end was trimmed by 3 bases and the J gene end by 7 bases; junction bases not matched to a gene: 2. CDR3 size: 14 residues. The CDR3 DNA is TGTGCCAGTAGTATTCGGACAGGGGGTGAAAAACTGTTTTTT. Translated, it gives CASSIRTGGEKLFF.

This chain links TRBV3-1 (or the pseudogene TRBV3-2) with TRBJ1-1; the D gene is possibly TRBD1 (6 bases). Trimming removed 0 bases from V and 12 bases from J, with 14 bases in between. Germline V gene data show CDR1 as LGHDT and CDR2 as YNNKEL (reference sequence). CDR3 size: 13 residues. The CDR3 reads CASSQDLRQAPFF. The CDR3 DNA sequence: TGTGCCAGCAGCCAAGATTTAAGACAGGCACCTTTCTTT.